This is a list of T cell receptor beta chains from one sample in a study of regulatory T cells in long-lasting Graves disease. TCRdb reanalysed the multiplex PCR reads using MiXCR and keeps one entry per CDR3 protein. Of about 470,000 distinct CDR3 sequences listed, more than 20% are singletons. The sequencing here drew on peripheral blood mononuclear cells (PBMCs), taken when the disease was refractory, from a patient treated with antithyroid drugs. The receptor set was obtained from a female donor with Graves disease. CDR3s include the opening cysteine and the closing phenylalanine or tryptophan. The order of the fields is clone size, D gene, J gene, V gene, CDR3 protein, CDR3 DNA. The D gene is left open where the match is weak. Size values are once, few and many counts, or a class for expanded clones, and some rows have none.

many,NA,TRBJ1-3,TRBV6-1,CASKDEALSSGNTIYF,TGTGCCAGCAAAGATGAGGCTCTCAGCTCTGGAAACACCATATATTTT
NA,NA,TRBJ2-4,TRBV5-1,CASSFHDGTSPDIQYF,TGCGCCAGCAGCTTTCACGACGGGACCTCCCCGGACATTCAGTACTTC
NA,TRBD1,TRBJ1-2,TRBV3-1,CASSQGQGIGYTF,TGTGCCAGCAGCCAGGGACAGGGGATTGGCTACACCTTC
NA,NA,TRBJ2-7,TRBV27,CASSPLGGGLEQYF,TGTGCCAGCAGTCCGCTGGGGGGGGGCCTCGAGCAGTACTTC
few,NA,TRBJ2-3,TRBV7-9,CASSPRSGNTQYF,TGTGCCAGCAGCCCACGCTCGGGGAATACGCAGTATTTT
many,TRBD2,TRBJ2-5,TRBV10-3,CAISRGLAGKEETQYF,TGTGCCATCAGCCGAGGACTAGCGGGAAAGGAAGAGACCCAGTACTTC
NA,NA,TRBJ2-3,TRBV27,CASSRGGLASDTQYF,TGTGCCAGCAGTCGAGGGGGTCTAGCATCGGATACGCAGTATTTT
NA,NA,TRBJ1-1,TRBV29-1,CSVMKDTEALF,TGCAGCGTTATGAAGGACACTGAAGCTCTCTTT
many,NA,TRBJ2-5,TRBV7-2,CASSDSLGPEGTTQYF,TGTGCCAGCAGTGATAGTCTCGGGCCGGAGGGTACGACCCAGTACTTC
NA,TRBD2,TRBJ2-5,TRBV19,CASSIGTSGRGGETQYF,TGTGCCAGTAGTATCGGGACTAGCGGGAGAGGCGGGGAGACCCAGTACTTC
NA,NA,TRBJ1-2,TRBV4-1,CASSHRTTGKLGYTF,TGCGCCAGCAGCCACCGAACTACAGGGAAACTTGGCTACACCTTC
few,TRBD2,TRBJ2-5,TRBV11-2,CASSLPSGRETQYF,TGTGCCAGCAGCTTACCTAGCGGGAGAGAGACCCAGTACTTC
NA,TRBD2,TRBJ2-1,TRBV19,CASKPLAGFNNEQFF,TGTGCCAGTAAACCTCTAGCGGGGTTTAACAATGAGCAGTTCTTC
many,NA,TRBJ2-7,TRBV20-1,CSARHTLGYEQYF,TGCAGTGCTAGACACACATTGGGGTACGAGCAGTACTTC
many,TRBD1,TRBJ1-4,TRBV18,CASSPGQVGRNEKLFF,TGTGCCAGCTCACCAGGACAGGTGGGGCGGAATGAAAAACTGTTTTTT
NA,NA,TRBJ2-7,TRBV3-1,CASSQSDRSSYEQYF,TGTGCCAGCAGCCAATCGGACAGAAGCTCCTACGAGCAGTACTTC
NA,TRBD2,TRBJ2-2,TRBV20-1,CSARRLAGNTGELFF,TGCAGTGCTAGACGGCTAGCGGGGAACACCGGGGAGCTGTTTTTT
NA,TRBD2,TRBJ2-5,TRBV7-2,CASSTSLAVETQYF,TGTGCCAGCAGCACATCACTAGCGGTGGAGACCCAGTACTTC
few,NA,TRBJ2-2,TRBV6-1,CASRPMGAAGELFF,TGTGCCAGCCGTCCCATGGGGGCGGCCGGGGAGCTGTTTTTT
many,TRBD1,TRBJ1-1,TRBV5-6,CASSFGTGDTEAFF,TGTGCCAGCAGCTTCGGGACAGGGGACACTGAAGCTTTCTTT
many,NA,TRBJ1-2,TRBV7-9,CASSLYRTNYYGYTF,TGTGCCAGCAGCTTATACAGAACAAATTACTATGGCTACACCTTC
many,TRBD2,TRBJ2-7,TRBV27,CAISKGTSGYEQYF,TGTGCCATTTCAAAAGGGACTAGCGGCTACGAGCAGTACTTC
few,NA,TRBJ2-7,TRBV7-9,CASSLIRQFSYEQYF,TGTGCCAGCAGCTTAATCCGACAATTCTCCTACGAGCAGTACTTC
many,NA,TRBJ2-7,TRBV28,CASSLPNRRQVGGYEQYF,TGTGCCAGCAGTTTACCCAACCGGCGACAGGTTGGGGGATACGAGCAGTACTTC
many,NA,TRBJ1-2,TRBV6-5,CASSSLGTYGYTF,TGTGCCAGCAGTTCTCTTGGGACCTATGGCTACACCTTC
NA,NA,TRBJ1-6,TRBV6-1,CASSPTSYNSPLHF,TGTGCCAGCAGCCCAACATCCTATAATTCACCCCTCCACTTT
many,NA,TRBJ1-6,TRBV30,CAWSPAGGTPLHF,TGTGCCTGGAGTCCCGCCGGGGGGACACCCCTCCACTTT
NA,TRBD2,TRBJ2-7,TRBV29-1,CSVEAAGLAYRRGGEQYF,TGCAGCGTTGAAGCAGCGGGACTAGCGTACAGGCGAGGAGGCGAGCAGTACTTC
many,TRBD2,TRBJ2-7,TRBV12-3/TRBV12-4,CASSSTGTSGRPSSYEQYF,TGTGCCAGCAGTTCTACCGGGACTAGCGGGAGGCCTTCCTCCTACGAGCAGTACTTC
NA,TRBD2,TRBJ2-3,TRBV6-1,CASRVAGTNTQYF,TGTGCCAGCAGGGTAGCGGGAACGAATACGCAGTATTTT
NA,TRBD1,TRBJ2-3,TRBV20-1,CSVTGGSDTQYF,TGCAGTGTGACAGGGGGATCAGATACGCAGTATTTT
NA,NA,TRBJ1-1,TRBV6-2/TRBV6-3,CASRYRVFTEAFF,TGTGCCAGCAGGTACAGGGTGTTCACTGAAGCTTTCTTT
NA,NA,TRBJ2-6,TRBV29-1,CSVDNFSGANVLTF,TGCAGCGTTGATAATTTCTCTGGGGCCAACGTCCTGACTTTC
NA,NA,TRBJ2-7,TRBV7-9,CASSPSSATSYEQYF,TGTGCCAGCAGCCCGTCTAGCGCGACCTCCTACGAGCAGTACTTC
many,NA,TRBJ1-1,TRBV28,CASNSGEKPPSSFF,TGTGCCAGCAATTCGGGAGAGAAACCCCCGTCATCTTTCTTT
NA,TRBD2,TRBJ2-7,TRBV20-1,CSAGTSEESYEQYF,TGCAGTGCTGGGACTAGCGAGGAGTCCTACGAGCAGTACTTC
NA,NA,TRBJ2-7,TRBV4-1,CASSQGAGRSYEQYF,TGCGCCAGCAGCCAAGGGGCAGGAAGGAGCTACGAGCAGTACTTC
many,TRBD1,TRBJ2-5,TRBV2,CASRQTGANGETQYF,TGTGCCAGCAGACAGACAGGGGCGAATGGGGAGACCCAGTACTTC
NA,NA,TRBJ2-2,TRBV5-1,CASSLSGSTGELFF,TGCGCCAGCAGCCTCAGTGGATCCACCGGGGAGCTGTTTTTT
many,TRBD2,TRBJ2-5,TRBV7-3,CASSWAATSGWQETQYF,TGTGCCAGCAGCTGGGCCGCGACTAGCGGATGGCAAGAGACCCAGTACTTC
many,NA,TRBJ1-5,TRBV30,CAWSRLSQPQHF,TGTGCCTGGAGTAGGCTTAGTCAGCCCCAGCATTTT
few,TRBD1,TRBJ1-5,TRBV28,CASSRTGQGHSFNQPQHF,TGTGCCAGCAGTCGCACGGGACAGGGGCATTCCTTTAATCAGCCCCAGCATTTT
many,TRBD1,TRBJ2-7,TRBV20-1,CSAHSGTGPVEQYF,TGCAGTGCTCACTCGGGGACAGGGCCGGTCGAGCAGTACTTC
NA,NA,TRBJ2-7,TRBV27,CASSLTTSLEQYF,TGTGCCAGCAGTCTAACGACATCGCTCGAGCAGTACTTC
few,TRBD2,TRBJ2-1,TRBV6-2/TRBV6-3,CASSEAGLAGNEQFF,TGTGCCAGCAGTGAAGCGGGTCTAGCGGGAAATGAGCAGTTCTTC
NA,TRBD2,TRBJ2-3,TRBV11-2,CASSLVPGLTSGRVGSTDTQYF,TGTGCCAGCAGCTTAGTGCCCGGACTCACTAGCGGGAGGGTCGGAAGCACAGATACGCAGTATTTT
few,TRBD2,TRBJ2-5,TRBV7-9,CASSPPTGLGYQETQYF,TGTGCCAGCAGCCCTCCCACTGGACTAGGTTACCAAGAGACCCAGTACTTC
NA,NA,TRBJ1-2,TRBV30,CAWSPRTVNYGYTF,TGTGCCTGGAGTCCACGGACGGTAAACTATGGCTACACCTTC
many,NA,TRBJ2-2,TRBV7-3,CASSLSGANTGELFF,TGTGCCAGCAGCTTATCAGGGGCGAACACCGGGGAGCTGTTTTTT